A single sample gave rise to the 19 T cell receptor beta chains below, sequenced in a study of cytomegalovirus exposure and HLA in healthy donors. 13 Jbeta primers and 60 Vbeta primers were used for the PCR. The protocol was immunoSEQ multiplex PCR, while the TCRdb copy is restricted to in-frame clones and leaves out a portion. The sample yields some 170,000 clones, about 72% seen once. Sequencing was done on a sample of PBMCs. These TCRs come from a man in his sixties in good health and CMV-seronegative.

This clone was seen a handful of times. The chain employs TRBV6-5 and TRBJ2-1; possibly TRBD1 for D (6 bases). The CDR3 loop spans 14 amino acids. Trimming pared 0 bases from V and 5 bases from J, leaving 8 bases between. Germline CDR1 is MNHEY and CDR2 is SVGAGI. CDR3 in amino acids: CASSYSAGDNEQFF. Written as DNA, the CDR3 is TGTGCCAGCAGTTACTCGGCAGGGGACAATGAGCAGTTCTTC.

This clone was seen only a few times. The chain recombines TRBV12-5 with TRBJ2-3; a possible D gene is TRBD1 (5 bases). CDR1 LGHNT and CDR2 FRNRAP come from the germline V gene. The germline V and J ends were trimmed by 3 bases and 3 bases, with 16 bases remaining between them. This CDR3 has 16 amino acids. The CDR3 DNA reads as TGTGCTAGTGGTTTAGGGGCTACAGTGGCGACAGATACGCAGTATTTT. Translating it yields CASGLGATVATDTQYF.

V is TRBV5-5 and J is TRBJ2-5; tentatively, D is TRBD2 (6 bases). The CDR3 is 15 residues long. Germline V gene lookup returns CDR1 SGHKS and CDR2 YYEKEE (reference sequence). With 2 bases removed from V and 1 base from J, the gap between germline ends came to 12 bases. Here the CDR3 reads CASSFSGLGQETQYF. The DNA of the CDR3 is TGTGCCAGCAGCTTTTCGGGACTGGGCCAAGAGACCCAGTACTTC.

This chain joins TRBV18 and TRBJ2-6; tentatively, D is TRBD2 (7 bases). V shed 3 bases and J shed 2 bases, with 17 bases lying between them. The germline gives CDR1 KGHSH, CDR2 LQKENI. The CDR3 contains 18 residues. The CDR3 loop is CASSPGRGGGAGANVLTF. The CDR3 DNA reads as TGTGCCAGCTCACCGGGCCGGGGCGGGGGCGCTGGGGCCAACGTCCTGACTTTC.

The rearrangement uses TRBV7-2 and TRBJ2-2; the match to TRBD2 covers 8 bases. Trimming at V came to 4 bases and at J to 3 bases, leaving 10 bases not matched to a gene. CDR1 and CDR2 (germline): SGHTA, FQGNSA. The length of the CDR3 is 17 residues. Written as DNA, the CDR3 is TGTGCCAGCAGCTCCTCGACTAGCGCCTTGCACACCGGGGAGCTGTTTTTT. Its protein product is CASSSSTSALHTGELFF. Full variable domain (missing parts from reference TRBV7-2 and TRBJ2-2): GAGVSQSPSNKVTEKGKDVELRCDPISGHTALYWYRQSLGQGLEFLIYFQGNSAPDKSGLPSDRFSAERTGGSVSTLTIQRTQQEDSAVYLCASSSSTSALHTGELFFGEGSRLTVL.

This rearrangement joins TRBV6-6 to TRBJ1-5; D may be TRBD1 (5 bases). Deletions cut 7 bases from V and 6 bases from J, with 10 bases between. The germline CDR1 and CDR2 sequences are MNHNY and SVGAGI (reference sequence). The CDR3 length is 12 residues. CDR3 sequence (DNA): TGTGCCAGCACCCACCAGGGTCAGCCCCAGCATTTT. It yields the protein CASTHQGQPQHF.

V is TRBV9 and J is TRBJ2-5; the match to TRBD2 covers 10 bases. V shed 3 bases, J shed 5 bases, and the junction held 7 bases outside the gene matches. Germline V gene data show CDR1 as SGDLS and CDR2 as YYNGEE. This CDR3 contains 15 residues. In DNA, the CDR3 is TGTGCCAGCAGCGGGGCTAGCGGGAGCGGGGAGACCCAGTACTTC. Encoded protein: CASSGASGSGETQYF.

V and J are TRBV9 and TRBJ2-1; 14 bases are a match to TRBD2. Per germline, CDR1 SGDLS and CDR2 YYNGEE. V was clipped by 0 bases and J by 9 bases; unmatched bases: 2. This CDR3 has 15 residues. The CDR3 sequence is CASSVAGTSGSEQFF. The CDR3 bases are TGTGCCAGCAGCGTAGCCGGGACTAGCGGGAGTGAGCAGTTCTTC.

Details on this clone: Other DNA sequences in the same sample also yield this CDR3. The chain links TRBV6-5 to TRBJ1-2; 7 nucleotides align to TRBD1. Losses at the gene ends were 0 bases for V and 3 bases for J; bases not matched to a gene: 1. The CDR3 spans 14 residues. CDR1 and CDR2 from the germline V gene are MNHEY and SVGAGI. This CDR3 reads CASSYSGTDYGYTF. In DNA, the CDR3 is TGTGCCAGCAGTTACTCTGGGACAGACTATGGCTACACCTTC.

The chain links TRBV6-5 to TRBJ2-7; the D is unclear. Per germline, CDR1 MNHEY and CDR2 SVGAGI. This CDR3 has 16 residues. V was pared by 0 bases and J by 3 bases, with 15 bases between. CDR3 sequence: CASSYSTGSLLYEQYF. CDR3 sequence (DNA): TGTGCCAGCAGTTACTCGACCGGTAGCCTTCTCTACGAGCAGTACTTC.

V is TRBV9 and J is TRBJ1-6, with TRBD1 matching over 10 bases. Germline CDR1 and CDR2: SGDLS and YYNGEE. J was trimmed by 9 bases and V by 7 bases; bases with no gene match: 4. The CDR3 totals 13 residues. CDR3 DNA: TGTGCCAGCGGCGGACAGGGGGGTTCACCCCTCCACTTT. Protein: CASGGQGGSPLHF.

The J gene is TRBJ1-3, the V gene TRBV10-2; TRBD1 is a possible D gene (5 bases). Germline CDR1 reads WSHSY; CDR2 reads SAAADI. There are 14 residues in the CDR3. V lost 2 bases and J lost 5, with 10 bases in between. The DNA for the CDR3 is TGCGCCAGCAGTGAGCAGGGTACGAGAAACACCATATATTTT. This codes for CASSEQGTRNTIYF.

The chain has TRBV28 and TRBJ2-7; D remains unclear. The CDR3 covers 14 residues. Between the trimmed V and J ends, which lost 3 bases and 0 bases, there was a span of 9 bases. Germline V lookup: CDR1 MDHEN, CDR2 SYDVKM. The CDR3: CASSFGQSSYEQYF. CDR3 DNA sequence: TGTGCCAGCAGTTTTGGGCAGAGCTCCTACGAGCAGTACTTC.

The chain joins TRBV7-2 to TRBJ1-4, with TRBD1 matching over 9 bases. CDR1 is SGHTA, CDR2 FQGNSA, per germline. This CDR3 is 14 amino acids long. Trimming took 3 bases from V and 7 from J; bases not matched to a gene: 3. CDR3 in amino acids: CASSLDRGIEKLFF. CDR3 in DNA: TGTGCCAGCAGCTTGGACAGGGGAATTGAAAAACTGTTTTTT.

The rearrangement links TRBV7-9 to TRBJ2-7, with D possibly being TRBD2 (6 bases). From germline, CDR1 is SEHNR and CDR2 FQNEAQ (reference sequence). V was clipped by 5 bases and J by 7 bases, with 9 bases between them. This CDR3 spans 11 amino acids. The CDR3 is CASSEGLEQYF. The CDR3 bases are TGTGCCAGCAGCGAAGGACTAGAGCAGTACTTC.

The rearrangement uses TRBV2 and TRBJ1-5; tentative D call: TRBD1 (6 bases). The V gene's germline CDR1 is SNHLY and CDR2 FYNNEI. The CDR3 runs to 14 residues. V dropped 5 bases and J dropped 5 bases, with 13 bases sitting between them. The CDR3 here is CASSLARGYQPQHF. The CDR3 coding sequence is TGTGCCAGCAGTCTGGCCAGGGGATATCAGCCCCAGCATTTT.

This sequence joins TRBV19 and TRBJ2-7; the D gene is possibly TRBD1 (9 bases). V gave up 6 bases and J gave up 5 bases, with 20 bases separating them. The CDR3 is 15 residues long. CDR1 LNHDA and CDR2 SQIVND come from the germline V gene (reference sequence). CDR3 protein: CASRTGGTGLDEQYF. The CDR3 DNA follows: TGTGCCAGTAGAACGGGGGGGACAGGGTTGGACGAGCAGTACTTC.

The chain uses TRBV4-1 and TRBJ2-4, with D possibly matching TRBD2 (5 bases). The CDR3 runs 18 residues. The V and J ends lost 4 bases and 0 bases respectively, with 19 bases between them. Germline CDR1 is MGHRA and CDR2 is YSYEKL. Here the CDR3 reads CASSPGLARTLAKNIQYF. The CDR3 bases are TGCGCCAGCAGCCCGGGGTTAGCGAGAACCCTAGCCAAAAACATTCAGTACTTC.

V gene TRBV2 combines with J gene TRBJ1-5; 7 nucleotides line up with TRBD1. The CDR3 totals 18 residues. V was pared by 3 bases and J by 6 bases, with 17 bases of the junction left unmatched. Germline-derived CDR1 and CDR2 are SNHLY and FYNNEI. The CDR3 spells CASSEEGAVAPVAQPQHF. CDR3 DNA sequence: TGTGCCAGCAGTGAGGAGGGGGCCGTGGCCCCGGTCGCTCAGCCCCAGCATTTT.